This T cell receptor beta chain derives from a study of cytomegalovirus exposure and HLA in healthy donors. On this clone itself: Antigen: not known.

Study results and caveats: Analyses of presence and absence presupposed an approximately uniform sequencing depth across donors. Available immune exposure information was restricted to CMV serostatus only.

V was cut by 2 bases and J by 11 bases, with 9 bases left in between. Germline V gene sequence: CDR1 SQVTM, CDR2 ANQGSEA. The CDR3 totals 10 residues. 13 Jbeta primers and 60 Vbeta primers were used for the PCR. Assay: immunoSEQ multiplex PCR; the TCRdb copy retains only in-frame clones and omits some. This table has about 120,000 clones, around three quarters appearing once. This receptor was obtained from a female donor in good health and CMV-seronegative. The rearrangement links TRBV29-1 to TRBJ1-1; D might be TRBD1 (5 bases). Material: PBMCs. The CDR3 reads CSVESGTAFF. CDR3 nucleotide sequence: TGCAGCGTTGAATCCGGGACTGCTTTCTTT. The full variable domain, in which reference TRBV29-1 and TRBJ1-1 provide the parts outside the CDR3, is SAVISQKPSRDICQRGTSLTIQCQVDSQVTMMFWYRQQPGQSLTLIATANQGSEATYESGFVIDKFPISRPNLTFSTLTVSNMSPEDSSIYLCSVESGTAFFGQGTRLTVV.